This TCR beta chain was observed in a study of T cell repertoires in ileal Crohn's disease. Data came from immunoSEQ multiplex PCR; TCRdb stores just in-frame clones and leaves some out. The sample has some 27,000 clones, roughly 77% seen once. There are 13 residues in the CDR3. Germline lookup yields CDR1 SGDLS and CDR2 YYNGEE. Deletions cut 0 bases from V and 7 bases from J, with 10 bases between. The specimen was ileal tissue. This sequence joins TRBV9 and TRBJ2-5; maybe TRBD1 (5 bases). The clonotype was recovered from an adult with Crohn's disease. CDR3 sequence (DNA): TGTGCCAGCAGCGTAGAAGACAGAAGGACCCAGTACTTC. Its translation is CASSVEDRRTQYF.